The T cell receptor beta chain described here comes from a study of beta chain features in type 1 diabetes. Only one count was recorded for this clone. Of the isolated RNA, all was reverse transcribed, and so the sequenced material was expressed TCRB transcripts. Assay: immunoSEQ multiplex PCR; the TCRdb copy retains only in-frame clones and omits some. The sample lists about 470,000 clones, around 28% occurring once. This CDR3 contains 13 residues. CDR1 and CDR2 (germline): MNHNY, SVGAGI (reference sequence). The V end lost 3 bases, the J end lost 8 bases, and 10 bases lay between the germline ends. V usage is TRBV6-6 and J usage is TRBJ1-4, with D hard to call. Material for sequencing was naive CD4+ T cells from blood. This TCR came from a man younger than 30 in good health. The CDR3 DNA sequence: TGTGCCAGCAGTTATGAGGGAGGGGAAAAACTGTTTTTT. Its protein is CASSYEGGEKLFF.